This TCR beta chain was sequenced in a study of blood T cell repertoires in COVID-19. Study context: From T cells, B-cell-depleted T cells, or PBMCs came the material, which was cDNA or gDNA.

Generated by immunoSEQ multiplex PCR, the TCRdb table keeps only in-frame clones and is missing some. This sample yields 70,000 or so clones, of which approximately 84% are seen a single time; roughly 12% belongs to the top ten. Seattle participants joined during active infection and were tracked over time. J gave up 4 bases and V 7 bases, and 8 bases lay outside the gene matches. CDR3 size: 14 residues. The V gene's germline CDR1 is SNHLY and CDR2 FYNNEI. This receptor was taken from a man in his fifties with COVID-19, enrolled during active disease. Sample: peripheral blood. The chain joins TRBV2 to TRBJ2-3; the match to TRBD2 covers 7 bases. The CDR3 coding sequence is TGTGCCAGCATGGGCGGGAGCAGGGCAGATACGCAGTATTTT. This codes for CASMGGSRADTQYF.